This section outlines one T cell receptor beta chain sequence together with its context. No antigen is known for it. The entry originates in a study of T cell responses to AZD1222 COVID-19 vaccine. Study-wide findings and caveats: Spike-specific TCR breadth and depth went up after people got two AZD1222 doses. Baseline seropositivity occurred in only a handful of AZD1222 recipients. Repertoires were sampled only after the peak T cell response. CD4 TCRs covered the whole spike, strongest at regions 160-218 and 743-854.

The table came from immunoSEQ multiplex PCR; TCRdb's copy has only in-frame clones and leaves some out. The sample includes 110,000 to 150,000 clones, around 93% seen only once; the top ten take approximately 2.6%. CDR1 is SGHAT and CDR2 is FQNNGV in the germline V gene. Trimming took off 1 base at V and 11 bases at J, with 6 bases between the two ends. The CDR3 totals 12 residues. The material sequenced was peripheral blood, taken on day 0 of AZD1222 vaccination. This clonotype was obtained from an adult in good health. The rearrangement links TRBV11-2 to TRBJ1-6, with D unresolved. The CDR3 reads CASSLVGAPLHF. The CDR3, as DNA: TGTGCCAGCAGCTTAGTTGGAGCACCCCTCCACTTT.